Each of the 18 T cell receptor beta chains below was sequenced from the same sample in a study of radiotherapy plus CTLA-4 blockade in lung cancer. Here immunoSEQ multiplex PCR was the method, and the copy in TCRdb shows in-frame clones only, minus some. Among 80,000 to 100,000 clones listed, 80% to 90% were seen once. Sequences were derived from peripheral blood, sampled from a patient treated with radiotherapy plus ipilimumab. The receptor set was obtained from a human donor with non-small cell lung cancer that progressed on radiotherapy plus ipilimumab.

The chain employs TRBV5-6 and TRBJ2-5; D gene ambiguous. CDR1 SGHDT and CDR2 YYEEEE come from the germline V gene. V dropped 4 bases and J dropped 0 bases, with 4 bases sitting between them. CDR3 length: 12 residues. CDR3 coding DNA: TGTGCCAGCAGCGCGTACCAAGAGACCCAGTACTTC. As protein: CASSAYQETQYF.

This sequence joins TRBV5-1 and TRBJ2-2, with 7 bases aligning to TRBD2. Trimming took 2 bases from V and 0 from J; bases not matched to a gene: 7. This CDR3 region has 17 residues. Germline V lookup: CDR1 SGHRS, CDR2 YFSETQ. CDR3 loop: CASSFVLAGTNTGELFF. The CDR3 DNA reads TGCGCCAGCAGCTTTGTGTTAGCGGGTACGAACACCGGGGAGCTGTTTTTT.

V gene TRBV5-1 combines with J gene TRBJ2-1; D might be TRBD2 (6 bases). The germline V and J ends were trimmed by 3 bases and 0 bases, with 7 bases remaining between them. This CDR3 has 14 amino acids. Looked up from germline, CDR1 is SGHRS and CDR2 is YFSETQ. CDR3 coding DNA: TGCGCCAGCAGCTGGAGGGGCTCCTACAATGAGCAGTTCTTC. It encodes CASSWRGSYNEQFF.

This chain links TRBV4-1 with TRBJ2-2; unclear D gene. The CDR3 is made up of 14 amino acids. CDR1 and CDR2 from the germline V gene are MGHRA and YSYEKL. V was shortened by 3 bases and J by 1 base, with 6 bases between the two germline ends. The CDR3 region has the DNA TGCGCCAGCAGCCATCTTGGGAACACCGGGGAGCTGTTTTTT. As protein: CASSHLGNTGELFF.

V gene TRBV4-2 combines with J gene TRBJ2-3; no definite D call. Germline lookup yields CDR1 LGHNA and CDR2 YNFKEQ. The CDR3 has 16 amino acids. V was pared by 0 bases and J by 1 base, with 11 bases between. The CDR3 reads CASSQESRPRTDTQYF. The CDR3 DNA follows: TGTGCCAGCAGCCAAGAGAGTAGGCCCCGCACAGATACGCAGTATTTT.

The rearrangement links TRBV6-1 to TRBJ2-3; TRBD2 agrees at 11 bases. The CDR3 is made up of 16 amino acids. Germline CDR1 and CDR2: MNHNS and SASEGT. Losses at the gene ends were 0 bases for V and 7 bases for J; bases not matched to a gene: 6. As DNA, the CDR3 is TGTGCCAGCAGTGAAGCCATAGCGGGAGGGCCATATACGCAGTATTTT. This codes for CASSEAIAGGPYTQYF.

The genes are TRBV19 and TRBJ1-4, with D possibly TRBD1 on 6 matching bases. Germline assignment: CDR1 LNHDA and CDR2 SQIVND (reference sequence). V was shortened by 9 bases and J by 7 bases, with 15 bases between the two germline ends. This CDR3 contains 13 residues. This chain's CDR3 is CASQVSGAEKLFF. Written as DNA, the CDR3 is TGTGCCAGCCAGGTTTCGGGGGCTGAAAAACTGTTTTTT.

The CDR3 reads CASGRSAGNTIYF. The CDR3 coding sequence is TGTGCTAGTGGTCGATCTGCTGGAAACACCATATATTTT. The rearrangement joins TRBV12-5 to TRBJ1-3; D call uncertain. There are 13 residues in the CDR3. Germline V gene data show CDR1 as LGHNT and CDR2 as FRNRAP. V lost 5 bases to trimming and J lost 2 bases, with 7 bases between them.

The V gene is TRBV5-4, the J gene TRBJ2-3; TRBD2 might be the D (5 bases). The ends were cut back, 3 bases at V and 0 bases at J, with 8 bases in the middle. This CDR3 contains 14 residues. The germline V gene encodes CDR1 SGHNT and CDR2 YYREEE (reference sequence). The CDR3 region is CASSWSGSTDTQYF. In DNA, the CDR3 is TGTGCCAGCAGCTGGTCGGGGAGCACAGATACGCAGTATTTT.

This chain joins TRBV2 and TRBJ2-5; D remains unclear. The germline CDR1 and CDR2 sequences are SNHLY and FYNNEI. This CDR3 spans 15 amino acids. V lost 5 bases to trimming and J lost 1 base, with 14 bases between them. The CDR3 loop reads CASSIHAVSQETQYF. CDR3 coding DNA: TGTGCCAGCAGTATACACGCAGTCTCCCAAGAGACCCAGTACTTC.

The rearrangement joins TRBV2 to TRBJ2-5, with 13 nucleotides matching TRBD2. This CDR3 spans 15 amino acids. The germline CDR1 and CDR2 sequences are SNHLY and FYNNEI. J was trimmed by 11 bases and V by 6 bases; bases with no gene match: 12. CDR3 residues: CASSAGTSGTVRQYF. CDR3 nucleotides: TGTGCCAGCAGCGCCGGGACTAGCGGGACTGTTCGGCAGTACTTC.

This chain connects TRBV5-1 to TRBJ1-1; 8 bases agree with TRBD1. Germline V lookup: CDR1 SGHRS, CDR2 YFSETQ. CDR3 length: 14 residues. Germline trimming cut 4 bases from V and 1 base from J; bases unmatched to any gene: 3. The CDR3 DNA follows: TGCGCCAGCAGCAAGGACAGGGAGAACACTGAAGCTTTCTTT. This gives the protein CASSKDRENTEAFF.

This chain links TRBV7-2 with TRBJ1-3, with D hard to call. CDR3 size: 17 residues. V was pared by 7 bases and J by 3 bases, with 22 bases between. CDR1 is SGHTA and CDR2 is FQGNSA in the germline V gene. The CDR3 sequence is CASTTFSEGLGGNTIYF. The CDR3 coding sequence is TGTGCCAGCACGACGTTTAGTGAGGGTTTGGGTGGAAACACCATATATTTT. Together with reference TRBV7-2 and TRBJ1-3, the CDR3 gives the full variable domain: GAGVSQSPSNKVTEKGKDVELRCDPISGHTALYWYRQSLGQGLEFLIYFQGNSAPDKSGLPSDRFSAERTGGSVSTLTIQRTQQEDSAVYLCASTTFSEGLGGNTIYFGEGSWLTVV.

The chain recombines TRBV18 with TRBJ2-2; D not certain. V was pared by 0 bases and J by 1 base, with 3 bases between. This CDR3 region has 14 residues. The germline V gene has CDR1 KGHSH and CDR2 LQKENI. CDR3 residues: CASSPPGNTGELFF. CDR3 DNA sequence: TGTGCCAGCTCACCACCGGGGAACACCGGGGAGCTGTTTTTT.

J is TRBJ2-5 and V is TRBV10-3; the D gene is possibly TRBD2 (6 bases). The V and J ends lost 5 bases and 2 bases respectively, with 12 bases between them. The V gene's germline CDR1 is ENHRY and CDR2 SYGVKD. This CDR3 spans 14 amino acids. CDR3 region: CAISPRETQETQYF. In DNA, the CDR3 is TGTGCCATCAGTCCCCGGGAGACGCAAGAGACCCAGTACTTC.

The chain uses TRBV10-3 and TRBJ2-1; TRBD1 or TRBD2 may be the D gene (5 bases each). Per the germline V gene, CDR1 is ENHRY and CDR2 is SYGVKD. Trimming stripped 0 bases from V and 1 base from J, with 13 bases between. The CDR3 totals 17 residues. The CDR3 loop is CAISESFGAPSYNEQFF. DNA of the CDR3: TGTGCCATCAGTGAGTCCTTCGGGGCCCCATCCTACAATGAGCAGTTCTTC.

The chain links TRBV28 to TRBJ2-3, with a possible D match to TRBD2 (6 bases). Germline V gene data show CDR1 as MDHEN and CDR2 as SYDVKM. V lost 4 bases, J lost 3 bases, and 17 bases lay in between. The CDR3 length is 16 residues. CDR3 amino acids: CASSSQPRRGTDTQYF. CDR3 in DNA: TGTGCCAGCAGTTCACAGCCTCGGAGGGGTACAGATACGCAGTATTTT.

In its sample, this clone was seen once. This sequence joins TRBV28 and TRBJ2-1; 11 nucleotides agree with TRBD2. Trimming at V came to 6 bases and at J to 10 bases, leaving 11 bases not matched to a gene. The CDR3 extends over 15 amino acids. Germline V gives CDR1 MDHEN, CDR2 SYDVKM. The CDR3 region is CASSPTSGGIREQFF. In DNA form, the CDR3 reads TGTGCCAGCAGCCCAACTAGCGGGGGAATTCGGGAGCAGTTCTTC.